In its sample, the clone carrying this T cell receptor (beta chain) was seen many times. Each CDR3 protein is one row after TCRdb ran MiXCR on the 5' RACE reads. The table lists under 85,000 distinct CDR3 sequences, about 7.8% of them singletons, with approximately 6.3% in the top ten. These data originate in a study of spatial heterogeneity in lung cancer. Study overall: The library had UMIs, and each TCR and UMI pair averaged more than ten raw reads.

Noted time point: sample taken at primary tumor resection. In each case, whole RNA from tumor, nontumor lung or frozen PBMC was sequenced unsorted. From germline, CDR1 is SNHLY and CDR2 FYNNEI. This CDR3 has 15 amino acids. V was clipped by 5 bases and J by 5 bases; unmatched bases: 11. The chain combines TRBV2 with TRBJ2-5; 7 bases line up with TRBD2. Material: PBMCs, obtained at surgery. The receptor was isolated from a male donor with early-stage non-small cell lung cancer. The CDR3 reads CASSTRERSGETQYF. CDR3 nucleotides: TGTGCCAGCAGTACGCGGGAGCGTTCTGGGGAGACCCAGTACTTC.